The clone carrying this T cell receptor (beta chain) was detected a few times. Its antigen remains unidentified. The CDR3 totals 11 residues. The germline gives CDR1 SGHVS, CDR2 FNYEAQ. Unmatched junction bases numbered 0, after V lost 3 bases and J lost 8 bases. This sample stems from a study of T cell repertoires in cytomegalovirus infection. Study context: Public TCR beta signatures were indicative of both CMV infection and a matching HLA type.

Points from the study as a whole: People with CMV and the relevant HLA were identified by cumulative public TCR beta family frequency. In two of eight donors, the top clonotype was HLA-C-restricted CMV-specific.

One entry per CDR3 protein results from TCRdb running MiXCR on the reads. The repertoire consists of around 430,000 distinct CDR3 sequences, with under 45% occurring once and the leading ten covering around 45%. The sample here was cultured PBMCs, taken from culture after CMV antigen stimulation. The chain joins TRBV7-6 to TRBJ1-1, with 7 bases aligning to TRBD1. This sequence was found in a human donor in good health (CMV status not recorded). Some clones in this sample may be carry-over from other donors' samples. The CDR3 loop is CASSLGQEAFF. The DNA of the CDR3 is TGTGCCAGCAGCTTGGGACAGGAAGCTTTCTTT.